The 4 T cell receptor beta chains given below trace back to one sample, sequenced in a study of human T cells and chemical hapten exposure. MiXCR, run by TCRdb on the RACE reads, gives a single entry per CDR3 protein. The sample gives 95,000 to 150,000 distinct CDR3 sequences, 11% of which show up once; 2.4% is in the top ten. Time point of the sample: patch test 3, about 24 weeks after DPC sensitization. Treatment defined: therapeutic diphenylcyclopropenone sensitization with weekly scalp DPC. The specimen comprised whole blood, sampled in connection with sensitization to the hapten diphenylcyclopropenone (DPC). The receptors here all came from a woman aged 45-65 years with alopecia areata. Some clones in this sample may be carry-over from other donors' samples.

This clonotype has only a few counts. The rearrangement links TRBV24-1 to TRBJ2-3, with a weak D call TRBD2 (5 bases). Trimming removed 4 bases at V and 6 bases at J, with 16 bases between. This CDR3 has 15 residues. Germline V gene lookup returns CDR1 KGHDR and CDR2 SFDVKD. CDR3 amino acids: CATSEGSGSADTQYF. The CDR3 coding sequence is TGTGCCACCAGTGAGGGGAGCGGCAGCGCGGATACGCAGTATTTT.

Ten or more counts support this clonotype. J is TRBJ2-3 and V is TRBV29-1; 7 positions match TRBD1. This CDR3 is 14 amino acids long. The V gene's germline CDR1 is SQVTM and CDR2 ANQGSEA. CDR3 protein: CIEGSQGGTDTQYF. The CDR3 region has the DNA TGCATCGAGGGTTCCCAGGGGGGCACAGATACGCAGTATTTT.

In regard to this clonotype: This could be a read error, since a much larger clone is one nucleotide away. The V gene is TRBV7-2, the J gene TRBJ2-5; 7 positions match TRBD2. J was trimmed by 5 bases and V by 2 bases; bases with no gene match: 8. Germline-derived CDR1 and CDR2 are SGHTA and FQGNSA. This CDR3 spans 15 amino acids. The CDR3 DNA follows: TGTGCCAGCAGCTTAAATGGGGGGGGAAGGGAGACCCAGTACTTC. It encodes CASSLNGGGRETQYF.

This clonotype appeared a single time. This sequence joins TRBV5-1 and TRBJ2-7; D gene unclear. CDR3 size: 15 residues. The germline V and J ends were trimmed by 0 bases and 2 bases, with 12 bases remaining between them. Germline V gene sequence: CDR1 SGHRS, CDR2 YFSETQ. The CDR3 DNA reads TGCGCCAGCAGCTTGGCTGATTCTTCAACCTACGAGCAGTACTTC. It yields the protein CASSLADSSTYEQYF.